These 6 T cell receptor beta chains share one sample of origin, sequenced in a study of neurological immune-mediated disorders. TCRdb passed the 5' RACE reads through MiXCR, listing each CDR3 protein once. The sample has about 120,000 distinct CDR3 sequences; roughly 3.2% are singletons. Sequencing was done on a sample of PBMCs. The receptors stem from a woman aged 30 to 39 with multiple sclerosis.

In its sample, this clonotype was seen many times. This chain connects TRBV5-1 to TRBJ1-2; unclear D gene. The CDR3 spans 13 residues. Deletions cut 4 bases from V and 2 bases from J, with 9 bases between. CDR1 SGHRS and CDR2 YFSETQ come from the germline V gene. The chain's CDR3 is CASSQTENYGYTF. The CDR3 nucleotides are TGCGCCAGCAGCCAGACGGAAAACTATGGCTACACCTTC.

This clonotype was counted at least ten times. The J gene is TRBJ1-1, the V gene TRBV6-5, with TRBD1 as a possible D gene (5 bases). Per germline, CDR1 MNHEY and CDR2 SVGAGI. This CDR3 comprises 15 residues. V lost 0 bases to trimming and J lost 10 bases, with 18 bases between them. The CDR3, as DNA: TGTGCCAGCAGTTACTCGAAGGTCGCCCAGGGTCGAGCTTTCTTT. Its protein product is CASSYSKVAQGRAFF.

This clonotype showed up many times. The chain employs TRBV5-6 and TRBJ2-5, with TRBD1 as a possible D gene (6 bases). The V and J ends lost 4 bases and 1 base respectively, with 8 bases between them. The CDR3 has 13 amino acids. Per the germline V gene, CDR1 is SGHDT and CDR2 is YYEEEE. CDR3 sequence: CASSRRGQETQYF. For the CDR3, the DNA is TGTGCCAGCAGCCGCAGGGGCCAAGAGACCCAGTACTTC.

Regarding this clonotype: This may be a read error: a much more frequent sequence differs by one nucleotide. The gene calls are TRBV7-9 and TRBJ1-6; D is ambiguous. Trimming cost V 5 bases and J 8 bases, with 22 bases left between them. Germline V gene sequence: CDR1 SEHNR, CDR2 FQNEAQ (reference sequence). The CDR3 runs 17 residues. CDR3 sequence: CASSRTTTGKTYSPLHF. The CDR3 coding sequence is TGTGCCAGCAGCCGAACAACGACGGGAAAGACGTATTCACCCCTCCACTTT.

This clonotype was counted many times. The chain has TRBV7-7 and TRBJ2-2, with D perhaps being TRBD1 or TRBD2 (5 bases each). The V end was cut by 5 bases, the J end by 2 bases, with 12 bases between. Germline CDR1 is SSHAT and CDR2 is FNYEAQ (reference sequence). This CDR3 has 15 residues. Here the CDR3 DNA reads TGTGCCAGCAGCCACGGGACGGGCAACACCGGGGAGCTGTTTTTT. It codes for CASSHGTGNTGELFF.

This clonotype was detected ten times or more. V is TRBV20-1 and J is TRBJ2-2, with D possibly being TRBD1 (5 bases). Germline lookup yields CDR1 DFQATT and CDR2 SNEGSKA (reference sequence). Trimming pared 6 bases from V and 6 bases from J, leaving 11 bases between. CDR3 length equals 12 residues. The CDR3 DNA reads TGCAGTGCGCAAGTGGGGCCCGGGGAGCTGTTTTTT. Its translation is CSAQVGPGELFF.